A selection of T cell receptor beta chains follows, all from one sample in a study of shared clonotypes between healthy human individuals. Clones were sequenced by immunoSEQ multiplex PCR, and TCRdb holds only the in-frame ones, with some missing. The data show about 2.1 million clones, just over 90% seen once. Sequenced: naive CD8+ T cells from PBMCs. These receptors were collected from a man younger than 30 in good health. Some clones in this sample may be carry-over from other donors' samples. The CDR3 runs from the conserved cysteine through the conserved F or W. Fields, in order: clone size, J gene, V gene, D gene, CDR3 protein, CDR3 DNA. The D gene is left open where the match is weak. Clone size appears in some rows only: once, few, many, or a class for an expanded clone.

clone_size: .; j_call: TRBJ2-2; v_call: TRBV28; d_call: TRBD2; cdr3_aa: CASRFKRERANTGELFF; cdr3_nt: TGTGCCAGCAGGTTTAAGCGGGAGAGAGCGAACACCGGGGAGCTGTTTTTT
clone_size: .; j_call: TRBJ1-1; v_call: TRBV7-2; d_call: TRBD1; cdr3_aa: CASSLSHMGQMNTEAFF; cdr3_nt: TGTGCCAGCAGCTTAAGCCATATGGGACAGATGAACACTGAAGCTTTCTTT
clone_size: .; j_call: TRBJ1-5; v_call: TRBV7-6; d_call: .; cdr3_aa: CASSLGRIQPQHF; cdr3_nt: TGTGCCAGCAGCTTAGGGCGTATTCAGCCCCAGCATTTT
clone_size: .; j_call: TRBJ1-3; v_call: TRBV13; d_call: .; cdr3_aa: CASTLGATLRSGNTIYF; cdr3_nt: TGTGCCAGCACCCTCGGTGCGACCTTACGCTCTGGAAACACCATATATTTT
clone_size: .; j_call: TRBJ2-3; v_call: TRBV7-9; d_call: .; cdr3_aa: CASSLRDSRTDTQYF; cdr3_nt: TGTGCCAGCAGCTTGCGGGACTCCCGCACAGATACGCAGTATTTT
clone_size: once; j_call: TRBJ1-4; v_call: TRBV15; d_call: .; cdr3_aa: CATSRDRGTNEKLFF; cdr3_nt: TGTGCCACCAGCAGAGATAGGGGAACTAATGAAAAACTGTTTTTT
clone_size: .; j_call: TRBJ2-3; v_call: TRBV27; d_call: .; cdr3_aa: CASSPTPLDTQYF; cdr3_nt: TGTGCCAGCAGCCCCACCCCATTAGATACGCAGTATTTT
clone_size: .; j_call: TRBJ2-1; v_call: TRBV12-5; d_call: TRBD1; cdr3_aa: CASGLPGQDSKGEQFF; cdr3_nt: TGTGCTAGTGGTTTGCCAGGACAGGACTCCAAGGGCGAGCAGTTCTTC
clone_size: .; j_call: TRBJ2-5; v_call: TRBV13; d_call: TRBD2; cdr3_aa: CASSFPSAGGPGETQYF; cdr3_nt: TGTGCCAGCAGCTTCCCTTCAGCGGGAGGGCCCGGAGAGACCCAGTACTTC
clone_size: .; j_call: TRBJ2-7; v_call: TRBV5-5; d_call: TRBD1; cdr3_aa: CASSLDRGALEQYF; cdr3_nt: TGTGCCAGCAGCTTGGACAGGGGCGCCCTCGAGCAGTACTTC
clone_size: .; j_call: TRBJ2-3; v_call: TRBV27; d_call: .; cdr3_aa: CASSLIGGTDTQYF; cdr3_nt: TGTGCCAGCAGCTTGATCGGAGGCACAGATACGCAGTATTTT
clone_size: .; j_call: TRBJ2-6; v_call: TRBV18; d_call: .; cdr3_aa: CASSLQGSGANVLTF; cdr3_nt: TGTGCCAGCTCACTCCAGGGATCTGGGGCCAACGTCCTGACTTTC
clone_size: once; j_call: TRBJ2-2; v_call: TRBV7-9; d_call: .; cdr3_aa: CASSGRTENTGELFF; cdr3_nt: TGTGCCAGCAGCGGGCGGACAGAAAACACCGGGGAGCTGTTTTTT
clone_size: .; j_call: TRBJ1-5; v_call: TRBV9; d_call: TRBD1; cdr3_aa: CASSAGTGHQPQHF; cdr3_nt: TGTGCCAGCAGCGCCGGGACAGGGCATCAGCCCCAGCATTTT
clone_size: .; j_call: TRBJ1-5; v_call: TRBV5-6; d_call: TRBD1; cdr3_aa: CASSLGTGWVQPQHF; cdr3_nt: TGTGCCAGCAGCTTGGGGACAGGGTGGGTTCAGCCCCAGCATTTT
clone_size: .; j_call: TRBJ2-7; v_call: TRBV6-1; d_call: TRBD2; cdr3_aa: CASSEAIGLVVYEQYF; cdr3_nt: TGTGCCAGCAGTGAAGCTATAGGACTAGTCGTATACGAGCAGTACTTC
clone_size: .; j_call: TRBJ2-5; v_call: TRBV15; d_call: .; cdr3_aa: CATSRDPRDQETQYF; cdr3_nt: TGTGCCACCAGCAGAGATCCCAGGGACCAAGAGACCCAGTACTTC
clone_size: .; j_call: TRBJ1-2; v_call: TRBV19; d_call: TRBD1; cdr3_aa: CASSRKPGTGEYGYTF; cdr3_nt: TGTGCCAGTAGTCGAAAACCTGGGACAGGGGAATATGGCTACACCTTC
clone_size: .; j_call: TRBJ2-5; v_call: TRBV28; d_call: TRBD1; cdr3_aa: CASSPRTGRETQYF; cdr3_nt: TGTGCCAGCAGCCCTCGGACAGGGCGTGAGACCCAGTACTTC
clone_size: once; j_call: TRBJ1-1; v_call: TRBV30; d_call: TRBD1; cdr3_aa: CAWSVLTGATEAFF; cdr3_nt: TGTGCCTGGAGTGTACTGACAGGGGCCACTGAAGCTTTCTTT
clone_size: .; j_call: TRBJ2-3; v_call: TRBV27; d_call: .; cdr3_aa: CASSFLRGTDTQYF; cdr3_nt: TGTGCCAGCAGTTTTCTCAGAGGAACAGATACGCAGTATTTT
clone_size: .; j_call: TRBJ1-1; v_call: TRBV4-3; d_call: TRBD1; cdr3_aa: CASSQDLEGALTEAFF; cdr3_nt: TGCGCCAGCAGCCAAGATTTGGAGGGGGCGCTTACTGAAGCTTTCTTT
clone_size: .; j_call: TRBJ2-6; v_call: TRBV10-3; d_call: TRBD2; cdr3_aa: CAIRDPKAGVVLGANVLTF; cdr3_nt: TGTGCCATCAGAGACCCGAAAGCGGGAGTGGTTCTCGGGGCCAACGTCCTGACTTTC
clone_size: few; j_call: TRBJ1-1; v_call: TRBV11-2; d_call: .; cdr3_aa: CASSLGRTEAFF; cdr3_nt: TGTGCCAGCAGCTTAGGTCGAACTGAAGCTTTCTTT
clone_size: .; j_call: TRBJ1-1; v_call: TRBV9; d_call: TRBD1; cdr3_aa: CASSAGTGGTEAFF; cdr3_nt: TGTGCCAGCAGCGCTGGGACAGGGGGCACTGAAGCTTTCTTT
clone_size: .; j_call: TRBJ1-1; v_call: TRBV6-5; d_call: .; cdr3_aa: CASSYGGNSAEAFF; cdr3_nt: TGTGCCAGCAGTTACGGGGGGAATTCAGCTGAAGCTTTCTTT